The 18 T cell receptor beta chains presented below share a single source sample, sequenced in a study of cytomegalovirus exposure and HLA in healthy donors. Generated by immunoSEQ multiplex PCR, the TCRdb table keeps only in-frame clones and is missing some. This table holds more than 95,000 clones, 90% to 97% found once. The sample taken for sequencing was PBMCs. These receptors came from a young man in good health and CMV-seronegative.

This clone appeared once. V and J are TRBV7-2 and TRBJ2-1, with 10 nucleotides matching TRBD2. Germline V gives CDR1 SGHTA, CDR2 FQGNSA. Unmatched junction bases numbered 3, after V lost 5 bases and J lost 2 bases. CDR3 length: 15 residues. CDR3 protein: CASSASGGAYNEQFF. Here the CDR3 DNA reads TGTGCCAGCAGCGCCAGCGGGGGGGCCTACAATGAGCAGTTCTTC.

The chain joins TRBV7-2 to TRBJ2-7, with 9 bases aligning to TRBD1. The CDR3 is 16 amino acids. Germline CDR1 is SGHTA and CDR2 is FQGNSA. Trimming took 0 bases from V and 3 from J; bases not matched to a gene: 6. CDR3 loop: CASSLAYPGQGYEQYF. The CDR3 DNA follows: TGTGCCAGCAGCTTAGCCTATCCGGGACAGGGCTACGAGCAGTACTTC. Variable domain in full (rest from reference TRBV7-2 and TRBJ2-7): GAGVSQSPSNKVTEKGKDVELRCDPISGHTALYWYRQSLGQGLEFLIYFQGNSAPDKSGLPSDRFSAERTGGSVSTLTIQRTQQEDSAVYLCASSLAYPGQGYEQYFGPGTRLTVT.

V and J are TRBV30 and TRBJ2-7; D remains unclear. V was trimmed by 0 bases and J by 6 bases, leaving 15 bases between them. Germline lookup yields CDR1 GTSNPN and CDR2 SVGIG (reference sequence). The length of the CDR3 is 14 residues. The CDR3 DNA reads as TGTGCCTGGAGTGTCGGCAGGCAGATCGGCGAGCAGTACTTC. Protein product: CAWSVGRQIGEQYF.

The CDR3 DNA follows: TGTGCCAGCAGCCCTTTAGCGCTGAGCTCCTACAATGAGCAGTTCTTC. As protein: CASSPLALSSYNEQFF. V is TRBV7-3 and J is TRBJ2-1, with D possibly being TRBD2 (5 bases). Germline loops: CDR1 SGHTA, CDR2 FQGTGA. V was trimmed by 5 bases and J by 0 bases, leaving 14 bases between them. The CDR3 has 16 amino acids.

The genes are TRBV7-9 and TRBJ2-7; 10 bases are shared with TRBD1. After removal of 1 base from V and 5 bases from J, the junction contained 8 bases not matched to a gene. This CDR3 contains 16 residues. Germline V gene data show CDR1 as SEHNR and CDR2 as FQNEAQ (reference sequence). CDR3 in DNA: TGTGCCAGCAGCTTAGGGATTTCGGACAGGGGGGACGAGCAGTACTTC. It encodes CASSLGISDRGDEQYF. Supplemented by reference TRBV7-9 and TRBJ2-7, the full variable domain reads DTGVSQNPRHKITKRGQNVTFRCDPISEHNRLYWYRQTLGQGPEFLTYFQNEAQLEKSRLLSDRFSAERPKGSFSTLEIQRTEQGDSAMYLCASSLGISDRGDEQYFGPGTRLTVT.

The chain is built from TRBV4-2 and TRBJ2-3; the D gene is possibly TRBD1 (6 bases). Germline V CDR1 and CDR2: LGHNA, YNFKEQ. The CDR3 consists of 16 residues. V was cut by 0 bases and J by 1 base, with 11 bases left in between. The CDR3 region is CASSQEPTGGTDTQYF. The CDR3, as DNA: TGTGCCAGCAGCCAAGAGCCGACAGGAGGCACAGATACGCAGTATTTT.

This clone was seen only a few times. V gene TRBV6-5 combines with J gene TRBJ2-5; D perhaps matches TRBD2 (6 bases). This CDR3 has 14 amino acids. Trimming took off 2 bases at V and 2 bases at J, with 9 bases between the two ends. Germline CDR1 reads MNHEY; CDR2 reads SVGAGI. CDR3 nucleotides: TGTGCCAGCAGTTACGGGGGGAGGCAAGAGACCCAGTACTTC. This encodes CASSYGGRQETQYF.

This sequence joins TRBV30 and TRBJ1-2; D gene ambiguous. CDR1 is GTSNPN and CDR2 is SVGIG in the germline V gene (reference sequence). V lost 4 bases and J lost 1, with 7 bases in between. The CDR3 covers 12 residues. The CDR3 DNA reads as TGTGCCTGGACCCTAAGTAACTATGGCTACACCTTC. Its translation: CAWTLSNYGYTF.

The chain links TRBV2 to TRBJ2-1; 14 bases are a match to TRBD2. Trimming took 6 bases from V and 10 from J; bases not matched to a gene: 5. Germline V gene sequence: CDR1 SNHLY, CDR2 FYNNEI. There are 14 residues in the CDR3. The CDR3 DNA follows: TGTGCCAGCAGGGGACTAGCGGGAGCAGGGGAGCAGTTCTTC. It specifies CASRGLAGAGEQFF.

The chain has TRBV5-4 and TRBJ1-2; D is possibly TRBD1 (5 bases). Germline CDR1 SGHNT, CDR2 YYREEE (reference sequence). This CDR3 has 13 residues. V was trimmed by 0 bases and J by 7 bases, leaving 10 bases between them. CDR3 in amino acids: CASSLGGEGGYTF. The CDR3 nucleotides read TGTGCCAGCAGCTTGGGAGGGGAGGGTGGCTACACCTTC.

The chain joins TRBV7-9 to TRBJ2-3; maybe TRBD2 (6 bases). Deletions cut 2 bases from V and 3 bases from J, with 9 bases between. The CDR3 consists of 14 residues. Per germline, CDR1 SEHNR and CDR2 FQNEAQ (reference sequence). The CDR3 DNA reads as TGTGCCAGCAGCTTAACGGGGGTTACAGATACGCAGTATTTT. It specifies CASSLTGVTDTQYF.

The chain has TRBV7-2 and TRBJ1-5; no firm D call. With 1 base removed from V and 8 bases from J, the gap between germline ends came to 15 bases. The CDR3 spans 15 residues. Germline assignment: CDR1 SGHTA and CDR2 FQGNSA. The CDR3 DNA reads TGTGCCAGCAGCTTAGATAGAGTCCCCGGAGAGCCCCAGCATTTT. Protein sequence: CASSLDRVPGEPQHF.

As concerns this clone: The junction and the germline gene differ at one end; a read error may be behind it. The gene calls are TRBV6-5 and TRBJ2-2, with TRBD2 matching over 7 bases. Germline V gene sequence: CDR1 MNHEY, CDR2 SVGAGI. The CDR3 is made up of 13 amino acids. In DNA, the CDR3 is TGTGCCAGCAGTAGAAGCGGGACCGTGGAGCTGTTTTTT. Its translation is CASSRSGTVELFF.

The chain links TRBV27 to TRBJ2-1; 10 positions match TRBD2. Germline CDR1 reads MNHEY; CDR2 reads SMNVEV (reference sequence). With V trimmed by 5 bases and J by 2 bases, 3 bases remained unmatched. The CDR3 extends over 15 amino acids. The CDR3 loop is CASSPLAGAYNEQFF. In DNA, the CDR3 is TGTGCCAGCAGTCCTCTAGCGGGGGCCTACAATGAGCAGTTCTTC.

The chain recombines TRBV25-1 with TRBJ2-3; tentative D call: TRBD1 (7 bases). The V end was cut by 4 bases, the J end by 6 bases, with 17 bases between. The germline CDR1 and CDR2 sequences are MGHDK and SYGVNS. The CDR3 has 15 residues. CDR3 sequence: CASSVLRSGGDTQYF. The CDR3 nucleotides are TGTGCCAGCAGTGTGCTGCGTTCAGGGGGGGATACGCAGTATTTT.

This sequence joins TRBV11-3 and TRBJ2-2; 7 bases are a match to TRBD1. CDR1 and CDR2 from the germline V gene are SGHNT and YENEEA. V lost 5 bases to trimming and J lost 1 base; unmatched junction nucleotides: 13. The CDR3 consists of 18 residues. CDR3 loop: CASSPGRWGTENTGELFF. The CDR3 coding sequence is TGTGCCAGCAGCCCCGGGCGGTGGGGGACAGAGAACACCGGGGAGCTGTTTTTT.

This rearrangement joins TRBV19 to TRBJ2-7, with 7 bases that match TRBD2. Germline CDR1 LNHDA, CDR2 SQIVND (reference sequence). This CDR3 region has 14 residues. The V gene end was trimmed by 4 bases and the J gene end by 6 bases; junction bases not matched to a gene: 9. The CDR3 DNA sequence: TGTGCCAGTAGTAACACCGGGACTATAGCCGAGCAGTACTTC. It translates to CASSNTGTIAEQYF.

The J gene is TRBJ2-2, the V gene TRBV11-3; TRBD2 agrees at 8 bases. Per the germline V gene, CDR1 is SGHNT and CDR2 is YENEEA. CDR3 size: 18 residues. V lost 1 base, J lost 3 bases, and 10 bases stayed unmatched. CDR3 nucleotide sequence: TGTGCCAGCAGCTTAGCAGTTTTGGGACTAGTTTACACCGGGGAGCTGTTTTTT. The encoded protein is CASSLAVLGLVYTGELFF.